These 20 T cell receptor beta chains share one sample of origin, sequenced in a study of technical replicates of blood from a handful of donors (dated by TCRdb to the late 2010s). Receptor amplification or capture employed the immunoSEQ multiplex PCR assay. TCRdb took this table from immuneACCESS and kept in-frame rearrangements with V and J called. Such tables lack part of the clones; where checked against another copy, unresolved V genes explain under half of the gap, and the rest is unexplained. The sample yields 64,000 or so clones; about 86% were counted once. In total, the top ten clones hold approximately 5.1% of the sample. Sequencing was performed on PBMCs. These receptor sequences come from a human donor in good health. Some clones in this sample may be carry-over from other donors' samples.

This clone is a singleton in its sample. This chain links TRBV9 with TRBJ2-7; 9 bases are a match to TRBD2. J lost 2 bases, V lost 1 base, and 4 bases had no gene match. CDR1 SGDLS and CDR2 YYNGEE come from the germline V gene. The CDR3 sequence is 15 residues long. This chain's CDR3 is CASSVTGLAPYEQYF. The CDR3 region has the DNA TGTGCCAGCAGCGTAACGGGACTAGCTCCCTACGAGCAGTACTTC.

This chain uses TRBV7-8 with TRBJ1-2, with 7 bases lining up with TRBD1. There are 14 residues in the CDR3. The V segment lost 7 bases and the J segment 2 bases; nucleotides outside the gene matches: 7. The V gene's germline CDR1 is SGHVS and CDR2 FQNEAQ. CDR3 region: CASTFGDRNYGYTF. CDR3 DNA: TGTGCCAGCACATTCGGGGACAGAAACTATGGCTACACCTTC.

This chain connects TRBV9 to TRBJ2-1; TRBD2 matches 7 bases. There are 16 residues in the CDR3. CDR1 SGDLS and CDR2 YYNGEE come from the germline V gene. The V gene end was trimmed by 0 bases and the J gene end by 7 bases; junction bases not matched to a gene: 10. CDR3 sequence (DNA): TGTGCCAGCAGCGTAGGGGAGGGGTTGGGTTTTAATGAGCAGTTCTTC. Translating gives CASSVGEGLGFNEQFF.

The chain uses TRBV30 and TRBJ2-5; TRBD2 is a possible D gene (5 bases). Looked up from germline, CDR1 is GTSNPN and CDR2 is SVGIG (reference sequence). The CDR3 covers 12 residues. The V and J ends lost 2 bases and 10 bases respectively, with 14 bases between them. The CDR3 bases are TGTGCCTGGAGTCCGGGTAGTCGGGGCCAGTACTTC. Protein: CAWSPGSRGQYF.

This chain uses TRBV7-2 with TRBJ1-6; D is undetermined. The CDR3 is 16 residues long. Germline-derived CDR1 and CDR2 are SGHTA and FQGNSA. The germline V and J ends were trimmed by 1 base and 7 bases, with 14 bases remaining between them. The CDR3 is CASSLGPQNTNSPLHF. The CDR3 coding sequence is TGTGCCAGCAGCTTAGGCCCCCAGAACACGAATTCACCCCTCCACTTT.

This clone was seen only a few times. The V gene is TRBV7-3, the J gene TRBJ2-1; possibly TRBD2 for D (6 bases). Trimming shortened V by 1 base and J by 2 bases, and 6 bases separated the two germline ends. Germline CDR1 reads SGHTA; CDR2 reads FQGTGA. The CDR3 is 14 amino acids. The CDR3 protein is CASSLSGAYNEQFF. The CDR3 DNA sequence: TGTGCCAGCAGCTTAAGCGGGGCCTACAATGAGCAGTTCTTC.

This chain joins TRBV29-1 and TRBJ1-2; 8 positions agree with TRBD1. The J segment lost 4 bases and the V segment lost 5 bases, leaving 9 bases of the junction unmatched. CDR1 and CDR2 (germline): SQVTM, ANQGSEA. This CDR3 region has 14 residues. The CDR3 DNA reads as TGCAGCGTTACCCCTCGGACAGGGCCCTATGGCTACACCTTC. Translating it yields CSVTPRTGPYGYTF.

The rearrangement joins TRBV6-5 to TRBJ2-3, with D possibly TRBD2 on 6 matching bases. The CDR3 totals 15 residues. Germline V gene data show CDR1 as MNHEY and CDR2 as SVGAGI. Trimming shortened V by 1 base and J by 6 bases, and 14 bases separated the two germline ends. CDR3 amino acids: CASSYFSGSGDTQYF. The DNA for the CDR3 is TGTGCCAGCAGTTACTTTTCGGGGAGCGGGGATACGCAGTATTTT.

This clone was recorded only once. The rearrangement uses TRBV7-2 and TRBJ2-2; TRBD2 matches at 8 bases. J lost 6 bases, V lost 4 bases, and 13 bases had no gene match. This CDR3 is 17 amino acids long. Germline CDR1 and CDR2: SGHTA and FQGNSA. The CDR3 is CASSSPRKREKAGELFF. CDR3 nucleotides: TGTGCCAGCAGCTCCCCTAGAAAGCGGGAGAAGGCCGGGGAGCTGTTTTTT.

This clone appeared a few times. The chain couples TRBV11-2 to TRBJ2-5; 7 nucleotides line up with TRBD2. The trim removed 6 bases at V and 5 bases at J, leaving 6 bases unmatched. CDR3 length: 13 amino acids. Germline CDR1 and CDR2: SGHAT and FQNNGV. CDR3 residues: CASRRLGGETQYF. The CDR3 DNA reads as TGTGCCAGCAGGAGGTTGGGAGGGGAGACCCAGTACTTC.

The rearrangement joins TRBV19 to TRBJ1-5; possible D gene TRBD1, 5 bases. Trimming took 10 bases from V and 3 from J, leaving 16 bases between them. The germline V gene encodes CDR1 LNHDA and CDR2 SQIVND (reference sequence). This CDR3 is built from 14 residues. The CDR3 protein is CATGTTGDNQPQHF. CDR3 bases: TGTGCCACAGGGACGACGGGGGACAATCAGCCCCAGCATTTT.

The chain links TRBV2 to TRBJ1-1; D uncertain. This CDR3 comprises 13 residues. Between the trimmed V and J ends, which lost 6 bases and 0 bases, there was a span of 8 bases. Germline assignment: CDR1 SNHLY and CDR2 FYNNEI. This CDR3 is CASRGSMNTEAFF. In DNA, the CDR3 is TGTGCCAGCAGGGGCTCGATGAACACTGAAGCTTTCTTT.

The chain uses TRBV7-2 and TRBJ2-1, with D tentatively TRBD2 (6 bases). CDR3 length equals 15 residues. The V gene's germline CDR1 is SGHTA and CDR2 FQGNSA. The germline V and J ends were trimmed by 5 bases and 2 bases, with 13 bases remaining between them. In DNA, the CDR3 is TGTGCCAGCAGCCCGATCGCGGGAACCTACAATGAGCAGTTCTTC. Encoded protein: CASSPIAGTYNEQFF.

The V gene is TRBV7-9, the J gene TRBJ2-1, with a possible D match to TRBD1 (6 bases). In germline, CDR1 is SEHNR, CDR2 FQNEAQ (reference sequence). The CDR3 length is 15 residues. Trimming removed 10 bases from V and 3 bases from J, with 19 bases in between. The CDR3 loop reads CANEPWDNSYNEQFF. The CDR3 nucleotides are TGTGCCAACGAACCCTGGGACAATAGCTACAATGAGCAGTTCTTC. The entire variable domain, with the rest obtained from reference TRBV7-9 and TRBJ2-1, is as follows: DTGVSQNPRHKITKRGQNVTFRCDPISEHNRLYWYRQTLGQGPEFLTYFQNEAQLEKSRLLSDRFSAERPKGSFSTLEIQRTEQGDSAMYLCANEPWDNSYNEQFFGPGTRLTVL.

The rearrangement uses TRBV18 and TRBJ1-4; no reliable D call. The CDR3 loop spans 17 amino acids. Looked up from germline, CDR1 is KGHSH and CDR2 is LQKENI. Trimming pared 1 base from V and 0 bases from J, leaving 12 bases between. CDR3 bases: TGTGCCAGCTCACCACTGGGCAGGATTGCAACTAATGAAAAACTGTTTTTT. As protein: CASSPLGRIATNEKLFF.

The gene calls are TRBV4-3 and TRBJ1-2, with a tentative D call TRBD1 (5 bases). The CDR3 is 15 residues long. Germline CDR1 is LGHNA and CDR2 is YSLEER. Trimming stripped 4 bases from V and 5 bases from J, with 17 bases between. CDR3 region: CASSRALGGGYGYTF. In nucleotides, the CDR3 is TGCGCCAGCAGCCGGGCGCTAGGTGGGGGGTATGGCTACACCTTC.

The V gene is TRBV30, the J gene TRBJ2-7; TRBD1 is a possible D gene (6 bases). The CDR3 spans 13 residues. Trimming took off 3 bases at V and 4 bases at J, with 13 bases between the two ends. Germline V gene sequence: CDR1 GTSNPN, CDR2 SVGIG (reference sequence). In DNA, the CDR3 is TGTGCCTGGAGGGCAGGGGCTTGGTACGAGCAGTACTTC. It specifies CAWRAGAWYEQYF.

There are a few counts of this clone. The rearrangement joins TRBV9 to TRBJ2-5; possible D gene TRBD1, 7 bases. This CDR3 is built from 14 residues. Germline V gives CDR1 SGDLS, CDR2 YYNGEE. V was trimmed by 4 bases and J by 0 bases, leaving 10 bases between them. The CDR3 loop is CASSQGGNQETQYF. Written as DNA, the CDR3 is TGTGCCAGCAGCCAGGGGGGCAACCAAGAGACCCAGTACTTC.

The J gene is TRBJ2-3, the V gene TRBV7-2, with D maybe TRBD1 (5 bases). The ends were cut back, 5 bases at V and 1 base at J, with 16 bases in the middle. The CDR3 totals 16 residues. Germline CDR1 is SGHTA and CDR2 is FQGNSA. CDR3 nucleotides: TGTGCCAGCAGCACAAGCTACAGGCCAGGCACAGATACGCAGTATTTT. It encodes CASSTSYRPGTDTQYF.

This rearrangement joins TRBV7-2 to TRBJ2-5, with 12 bases lining up with TRBD2. Germline values: CDR1 SGHTA, CDR2 FQGNSA. Unmatched junction bases numbered 6, after V lost 5 bases and J lost 5 bases. This CDR3 comprises 15 residues. The CDR3 here is CASSRSLAGGETQYF. Here the CDR3 DNA reads TGTGCCAGCAGCCGGAGTCTAGCGGGAGGGGAGACCCAGTACTTC.